The present T cell receptor (beta chain) was sequenced within a study of CD8 T cells in Susac syndrome. With 6 bases clipped from V and 1 base from J, the junction kept 9 bases outside the gene matches. The CDR3 is made up of 15 amino acids. From germline, CDR1 is SQVTM and CDR2 ANQGSEA. Reverse transcription of about 0.45 to 1 ug RNA used random hexamers. Amplification of TCR beta CDR3 by immunoSEQ multiplex PCR spanned 54 Vbeta and 13 Jbeta. Via MiXCR, TCRdb re-called the immunoSEQ multiplex PCR reads, giving one row per CDR3 protein. Of under 95,000 distinct CDR3 sequences listed, roughly 94% are singletons. TEMRA cells underwent FACS enrichment and CD8+ and CD4+ T cells underwent negative isolation. Notes on the study in general: Peak Susac CD8+ clonal expansion occurred in TEMRA cells and active patients.

Turning to this clonotype: No antigen is known for it.

This sequence originates from a human donor with Susac syndrome. Sequenced sample: CD8+ T cells from PBMCs. The chain employs TRBV29-1 and TRBJ2-7; 10 bases agree with TRBD1. CDR3 sequence: CSVCPGQGESYEQYF. CDR3 sequence (DNA): TGCAGCGTCTGCCCCGGACAGGGGGAATCCTACGAGCAGTACTTC.